This T cell receptor beta chain was recorded in a study of T cell responses to AZD1222 COVID-19 vaccine. Study-wide points: There were mostly white British donors and more females than males, and clonal diversity was possibly underestimated. At study baseline, merely six AZD1222 recipients were seropositive.

Regarding this clone: Its specificity is not known.

Per the germline V gene, CDR1 is SGHTA and CDR2 is FQGNSA. J lost 4 bases, V lost 1 base, and 0 bases had no gene match. This CDR3 spans 13 amino acids. The assay was immunoSEQ multiplex PCR, and TCRdb's table has in-frame clones only and misses some. The table has around 96,000 clones, 70% to 90% seen once. The receptor comes from an adult in good health. The chain couples TRBV7-2 to TRBJ1-1, with 7 bases fitting TRBD1. This specimen was peripheral blood, taken on day 0 of AZD1222 vaccination. CDR3 region: CASSLGQGTEAFF. DNA of the CDR3: TGTGCCAGCAGCTTAGGACAGGGCACTGAAGCTTTCTTT.